These 14 T cell receptor beta chains originate from one sample sequenced in a study of control samples from healthy donors and cancer patients. Profiling relied on immunoSEQ multiplex PCR, and the TCRdb table lists in-frame clones only, not all of them. The sample gives 80,000 to 100,000 clones, roughly 90% of which show up once; about 3% is in the top ten. Sequenced material: blood. The receptors stem from a human donor in good health. The donor label of this sample is uncertain.

The rearrangement links TRBV6-5 to TRBJ1-4; a possible D gene is TRBD1 (5 bases). Trimming stripped 8 bases from V and 0 bases from J, with 13 bases between. Germline CDR1 is MNHEY and CDR2 is SVGAGI. This CDR3 has 15 residues. CDR3 nucleotides: TGTGCCAGCTCGAGTCGGACAACAACTAATGAAAAACTGTTTTTT. It codes for CASSSRTTTNEKLFF.

The chain is built from TRBV25-1 and TRBJ1-1; D is possibly TRBD1 (5 bases). In germline, CDR1 is MGHDK, CDR2 SYGVNS. The CDR3 extends over 11 amino acids. Trimming stripped 8 bases from V and 5 bases from J, with 9 bases between. The CDR3 DNA reads as TGTGCCAGCCGTCGGGGGACTGAAGCTTTCTTT. It translates to CASRRGTEAFF.

The chain joins TRBV10-3 to TRBJ1-1; D is uncertain. The CDR3 covers 13 residues. Germline CDR1 and CDR2: ENHRY and SYGVKD. V lost 7 bases and J lost 4, with 13 bases in between. The DNA of the CDR3 is TGTGCCATCACCGCGGGGTATGGCACTGAAGCTTTCTTT. It yields the protein CAITAGYGTEAFF.

The rearrangement uses TRBV28 and TRBJ2-7; D is ambiguous. V lost 5 bases and J 0 bases, leaving 8 bases between the germline ends. Germline V gene lookup returns CDR1 MDHEN and CDR2 SYDVKM. The CDR3 consists of 13 residues. The CDR3 coding sequence is TGTGCCAGCAGTCTTTCGAGCTCCTACGAGCAGTACTTC. Translating gives CASSLSSSYEQYF. The variable domain in full, with the rest retrieved from reference TRBV28 and TRBJ2-7, is DVKVTQSSRYLVKRTGEKVFLECVQDMDHENMFWYRQDPGLGLRLIYFSYDVKMKEKGDIPEGYSVSREKKERFSLILESASTNQTSMYLCASSLSSSYEQYFGPGTRLTVT.

The rearrangement uses TRBV5-1 and TRBJ2-6; TRBD1 aligns across 7 bases. The CDR3 sequence is 17 residues long. Germline CDR1 reads SGHRS; CDR2 reads YFSETQ. With V trimmed by 4 bases and J by 0 bases, 7 bases remained unmatched. CDR3 amino acids: CASSARTGNSGANVLTF. The CDR3 nucleotides read TGCGCCAGCAGCGCACGGACAGGCAACTCTGGGGCCAACGTCCTGACTTTC.

The gene calls are TRBV7-2 and TRBJ2-5; a possible D gene is TRBD2 (7 bases). In germline, CDR1 is SGHTA, CDR2 FQGNSA. Trimming shortened V by 1 base and J by 4 bases, and 10 bases separated the two germline ends. The CDR3 sequence is 14 residues long. The CDR3 sequence: CASSLVGGVETQYF. The CDR3 region has the DNA TGTGCCAGCAGCTTAGTAGGGGGGGTAGAGACCCAGTACTTC.

The chain combines TRBV3-1 (or the pseudogene TRBV3-2) with TRBJ2-2, with a possible D match to TRBD1 (5 bases). V was shortened by 2 bases and J by 4 bases, with 14 bases between the two germline ends. The CDR3 consists of 16 residues. CDR1 LGHDT and CDR2 YNNKEL come from the germline V gene (reference sequence). In DNA, the CDR3 is TGTGCCAGCAGCCAACCTCAGGGAAGACTCACCGGGGAGCTGTTTTTT. This translates into CASSQPQGRLTGELFF.

The rearrangement links TRBV7-8 to TRBJ1-4; a possible D gene is TRBD1 (5 bases). Trimming left V 1 base short and J 3 bases short, with 9 bases between. This CDR3 has 15 amino acids. CDR1 and CDR2 (germline): SGHVS, FQNEAQ. The CDR3 DNA reads as TGTGCCAGCAGCTTAGAGGGGAGATCTAATGAAAAACTGTTTTTT. This gives the protein CASSLEGRSNEKLFF.

The V and J genes are TRBV6-5 and TRBJ2-5, with 7 bases matching TRBD1. This CDR3 spans 14 amino acids. Germline V gene data show CDR1 as MNHEY and CDR2 as SVGAGI. The V segment lost 6 bases and the J segment 3 bases; nucleotides outside the gene matches: 7. The CDR3 DNA follows: TGTGCCAGCAGAGTTACCCAGGGGGAAGAGACCCAGTACTTC. Protein: CASRVTQGEETQYF.

The chain uses TRBV19 and TRBJ1-1; no clear D. The CDR3 sequence is 15 residues long. Trimming stripped 9 bases from V and 0 bases from J, with 17 bases between. Per the germline V gene, CDR1 is LNHDA and CDR2 is SQIVND (reference sequence). This CDR3 reads CASSHINQMNTEAFF. CDR3 nucleotide sequence: TGTGCCAGCTCCCATATTAACCAGATGAACACTGAAGCTTTCTTT.

This chain links TRBV3-1 (or the pseudogene TRBV3-2) with TRBJ2-7, with D uncertain. CDR1 LGHDT and CDR2 YNNKEL come from the germline V gene (reference sequence). Trimming cost V 1 base and J 4 bases, with 5 bases left between them. CDR3 length: 12 amino acids. The CDR3 spells CASSQGGYEQYV. The CDR3 DNA is TGTGCCAGCAGCCAAGGGGGTTACGAGCAGTACGTC.

The chain is built from TRBV28 and TRBJ2-7; 7 bases align to TRBD1. The germline gives CDR1 MDHEN, CDR2 SYDVKM. The CDR3 spans 15 residues. The V segment lost 7 bases and the J segment 0 bases; nucleotides outside the gene matches: 9. The CDR3 DNA reads TGTGCCAGCAACAGGGGCGGACAGAGCTCCTACGAGCAGTACTTC. This gives the protein CASNRGGQSSYEQYF.

The chain couples TRBV5-1 to TRBJ1-1; perhaps TRBD1 as D (5 bases). Germline V gene sequence: CDR1 SGHRS, CDR2 YFSETQ. The ends were cut back, 4 bases at V and 0 bases at J, with 16 bases in the middle. The CDR3 totals 16 residues. The CDR3 sequence is CASSQLGRAMNTEAFF. In DNA, the CDR3 is TGCGCCAGCAGCCAACTTGGCAGGGCCATGAACACTGAAGCTTTCTTT.

This chain joins TRBV2 and TRBJ1-1; the D is unclear. V was pared by 7 bases and J by 1 base, with 4 bases between. The CDR3 extends over 11 amino acids. In germline, CDR1 is SNHLY, CDR2 FYNNEI. This CDR3 is CASIGNTEAFF. The CDR3 bases are TGTGCCAGCATCGGGAACACTGAAGCTTTCTTT.